Detailed here is one T cell receptor beta chain. What it recognizes is unknown. This sample was included in a study of T cells expressing NK-cell markers. Study background: The study sequenced eight donors, seven HCMV-seropositive and one seronegative.

TCR beta cDNA was made by 5'RACE template switching with UMIs. From the 5' RACE reads, TCRdb lists one entry per CDR3 protein and no DNA. The data include about 550,000 distinct CDR3 sequences; the top ten clones carry about 3.6%. Notes on the study in general: In four donors, these clonotypes also led the CD3+CD56-NKG2C+ fraction. Evidence did not settle whether expanded NKG2C+ T cell clones targeted HCMV.

The CDR3 has 15 residues. Sequenced material: blood T cells: a sorted CD56 or NKG2C T cell subset, CD4+ or CD8+ T cells, or bulk PBMC T cells (not recorded which). The clonotype originates from a man aged 18 to 29 in good health. The chain recombines TRBV12-3 or TRBV12-4 with TRBJ2-3; the D call from TCRdb, TRBD1, cannot be confirmed without DNA. CDR3 loop: CASRLQGWVSDTQYF.